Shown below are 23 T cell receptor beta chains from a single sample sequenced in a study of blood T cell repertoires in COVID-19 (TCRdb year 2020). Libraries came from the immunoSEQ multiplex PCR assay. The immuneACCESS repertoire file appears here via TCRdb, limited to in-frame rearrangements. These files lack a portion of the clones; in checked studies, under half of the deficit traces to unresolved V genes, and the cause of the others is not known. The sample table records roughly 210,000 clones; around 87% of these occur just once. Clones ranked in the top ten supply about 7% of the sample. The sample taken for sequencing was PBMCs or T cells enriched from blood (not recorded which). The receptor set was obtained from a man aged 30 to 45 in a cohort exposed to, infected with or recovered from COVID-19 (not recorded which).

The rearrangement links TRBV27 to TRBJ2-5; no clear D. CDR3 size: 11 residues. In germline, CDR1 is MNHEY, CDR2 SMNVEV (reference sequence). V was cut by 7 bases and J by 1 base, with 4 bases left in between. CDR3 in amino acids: CASTSQETQYF. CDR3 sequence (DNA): TGTGCCAGCACCTCCCAAGAGACCCAGTACTTC.

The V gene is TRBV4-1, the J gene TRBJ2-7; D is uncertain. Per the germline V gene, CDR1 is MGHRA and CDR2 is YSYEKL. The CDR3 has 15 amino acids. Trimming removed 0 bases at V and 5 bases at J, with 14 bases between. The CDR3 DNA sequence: TGCGCCAGCAGCCAAGAACCCAGGTACCCGGACGAGCAGTACTTC. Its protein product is CASSQEPRYPDEQYF.

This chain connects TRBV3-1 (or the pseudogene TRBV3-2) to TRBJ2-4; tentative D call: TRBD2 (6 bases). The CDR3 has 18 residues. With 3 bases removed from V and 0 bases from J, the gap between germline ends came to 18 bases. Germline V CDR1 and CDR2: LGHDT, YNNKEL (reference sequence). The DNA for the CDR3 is TGTGCCAGCAGCCAGGGCGGGAACCATCTGAAAGCCAAAAACATTCAGTACTTC. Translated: CASSQGGNHLKAKNIQYF.

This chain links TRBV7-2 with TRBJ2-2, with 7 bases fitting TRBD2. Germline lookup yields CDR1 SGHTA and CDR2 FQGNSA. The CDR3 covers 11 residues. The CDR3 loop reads CGEGRNGELFF. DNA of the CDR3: TGTGGGGAGGGCCGAAACGGGGAGCTGTTTTTT.

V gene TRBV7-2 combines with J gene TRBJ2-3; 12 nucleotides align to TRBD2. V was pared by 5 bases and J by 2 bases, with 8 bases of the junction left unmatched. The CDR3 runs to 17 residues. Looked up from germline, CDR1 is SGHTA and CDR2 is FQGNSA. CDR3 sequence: CASSPGLAGPSTDTQYF. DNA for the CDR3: TGTGCCAGCAGCCCAGGACTAGCGGGACCCTCCACAGATACGCAGTATTTT.

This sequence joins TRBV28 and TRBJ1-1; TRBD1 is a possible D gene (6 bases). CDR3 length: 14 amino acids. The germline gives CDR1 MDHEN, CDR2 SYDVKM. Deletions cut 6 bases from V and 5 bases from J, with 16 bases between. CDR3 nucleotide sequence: TGTGCCAGCAGGGCGGGGGGCACGGGGACTGAAGCTTTCTTT. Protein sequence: CASRAGGTGTEAFF.

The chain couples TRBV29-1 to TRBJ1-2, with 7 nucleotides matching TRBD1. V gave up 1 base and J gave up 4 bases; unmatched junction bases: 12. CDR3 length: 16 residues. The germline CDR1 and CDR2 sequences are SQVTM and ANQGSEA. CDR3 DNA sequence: TGCAGCGTTGAAGCCCCGACAGGGAATTTTATCTATGGCTACACCTTC. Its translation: CSVEAPTGNFIYGYTF.

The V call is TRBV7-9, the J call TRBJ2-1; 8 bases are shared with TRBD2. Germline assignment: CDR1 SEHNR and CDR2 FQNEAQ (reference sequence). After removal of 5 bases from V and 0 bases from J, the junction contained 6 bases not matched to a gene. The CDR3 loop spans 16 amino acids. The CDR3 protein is CASSRVAGNSYNEQFF. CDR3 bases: TGTGCCAGCAGCCGGGTAGCGGGAAACTCCTACAATGAGCAGTTCTTC.

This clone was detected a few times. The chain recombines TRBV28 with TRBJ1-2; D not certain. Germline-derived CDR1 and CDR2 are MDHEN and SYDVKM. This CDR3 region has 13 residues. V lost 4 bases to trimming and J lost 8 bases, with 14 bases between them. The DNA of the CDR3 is TGTGCCAGCAGTTCGCCTAACCTTTTGGGCTACACCTTC. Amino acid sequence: CASSSPNLLGYTF.

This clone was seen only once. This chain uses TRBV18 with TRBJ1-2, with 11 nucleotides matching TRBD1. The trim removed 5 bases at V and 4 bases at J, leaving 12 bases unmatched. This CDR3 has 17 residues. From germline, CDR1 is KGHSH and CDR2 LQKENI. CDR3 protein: CASSTWDRGGSSYGYTF. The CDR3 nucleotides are TGTGCCAGCTCAACCTGGGACAGGGGGGGATCTTCCTATGGCTACACCTTC.

CDR3 bases: TGTGCCACCAGTGGGGCAGGGAATGATCAGCCCCAGCATTTT. This encodes CATSGAGNDQPQHF. The gene calls are TRBV24-1 and TRBJ1-5, with D possibly TRBD1 on 5 matching bases. Germline loops: CDR1 KGHDR, CDR2 SFDVKD. The CDR3 length is 14 residues. V lost 5 bases and J lost 5, with 12 bases in between.

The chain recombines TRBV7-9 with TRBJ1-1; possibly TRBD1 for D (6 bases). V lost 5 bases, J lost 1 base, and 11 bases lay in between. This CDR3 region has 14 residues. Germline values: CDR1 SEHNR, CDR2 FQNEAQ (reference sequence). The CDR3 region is CASSTLDRNTEAFF. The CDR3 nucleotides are TGTGCCAGCAGCACGTTGGACAGGAACACTGAAGCTTTCTTT.

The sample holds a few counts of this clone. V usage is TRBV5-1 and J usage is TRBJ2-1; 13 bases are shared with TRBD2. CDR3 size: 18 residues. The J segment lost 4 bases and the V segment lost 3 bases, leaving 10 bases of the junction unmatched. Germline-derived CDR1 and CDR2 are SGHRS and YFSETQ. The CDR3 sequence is CASSSRTSGSTGYNEQFF. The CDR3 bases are TGCGCCAGCAGCTCCAGGACTAGCGGGAGTACGGGGTACAATGAGCAGTTCTTC.

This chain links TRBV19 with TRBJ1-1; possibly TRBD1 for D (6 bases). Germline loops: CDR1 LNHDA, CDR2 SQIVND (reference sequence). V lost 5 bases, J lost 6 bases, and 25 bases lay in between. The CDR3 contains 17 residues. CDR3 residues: CASSAGTWKVRKAEAFF. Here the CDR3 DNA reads TGTGCCAGTAGTGCCGGGACATGGAAGGTGAGAAAGGCTGAAGCTTTCTTT.

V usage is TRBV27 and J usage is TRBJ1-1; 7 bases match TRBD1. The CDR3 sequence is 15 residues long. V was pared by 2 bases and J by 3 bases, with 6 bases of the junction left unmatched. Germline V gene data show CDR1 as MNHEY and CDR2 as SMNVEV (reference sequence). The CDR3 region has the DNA TGTGCCAGCAGTTTACGGACAGGCCTGTACACTGAAGCTTTCTTT. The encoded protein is CASSLRTGLYTEAFF.

In DNA form, the CDR3 reads TGCGCCAGCAGCTTGGTGAGGAGGGAGACAGATACGCAGTATTTT. Translated, it gives CASSLVRRETDTQYF. The gene calls are TRBV5-1 and TRBJ2-3; TRBD2 is a possible D gene (6 bases). This CDR3 contains 15 residues. Trimming shortened V by 0 bases and J by 3 bases, and 11 bases separated the two germline ends. CDR1 is SGHRS and CDR2 is YFSETQ in the germline V gene.

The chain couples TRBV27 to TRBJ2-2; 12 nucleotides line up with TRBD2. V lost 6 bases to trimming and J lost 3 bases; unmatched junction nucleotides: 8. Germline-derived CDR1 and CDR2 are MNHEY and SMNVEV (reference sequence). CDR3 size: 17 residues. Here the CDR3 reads CASRGLAGGPDTGELFF. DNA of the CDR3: TGTGCCAGCAGGGGCCTAGCGGGAGGGCCCGACACCGGGGAGCTGTTTTTT.

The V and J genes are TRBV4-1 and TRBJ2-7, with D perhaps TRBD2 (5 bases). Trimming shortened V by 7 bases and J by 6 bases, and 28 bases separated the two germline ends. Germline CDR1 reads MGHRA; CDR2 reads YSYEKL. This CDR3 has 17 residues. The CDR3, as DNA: TGCGCCAGCACCCCCCGGGATGTAGGCCCCTCCTCGGGCGAGCAGTACTTC. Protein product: CASTPRDVGPSSGEQYF.

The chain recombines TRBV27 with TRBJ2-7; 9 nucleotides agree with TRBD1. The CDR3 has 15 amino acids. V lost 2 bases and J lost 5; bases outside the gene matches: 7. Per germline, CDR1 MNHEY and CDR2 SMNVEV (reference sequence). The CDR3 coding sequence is TGTGCCAGCAGTTTAGGTAGGGACAGGGTTGACGAGCAGTACTTC. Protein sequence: CASSLGRDRVDEQYF.

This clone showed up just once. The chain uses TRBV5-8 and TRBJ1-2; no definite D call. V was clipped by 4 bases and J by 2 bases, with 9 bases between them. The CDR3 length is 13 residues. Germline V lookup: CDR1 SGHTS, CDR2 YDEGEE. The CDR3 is CASSPPGNYGYTF. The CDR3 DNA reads TGTGCCAGCAGCCCGCCAGGCAACTATGGCTACACCTTC. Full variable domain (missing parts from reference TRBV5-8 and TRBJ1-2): EAGVTQSPTHLIKTRGQQATLRCSPISGHTSVYWYQQALGLGLQFLLWYDEGEERNRGNFPPRFSGRQFPNYSSELNVNALELEDSALYLCASSPPGNYGYTFGSGTRLTVV.

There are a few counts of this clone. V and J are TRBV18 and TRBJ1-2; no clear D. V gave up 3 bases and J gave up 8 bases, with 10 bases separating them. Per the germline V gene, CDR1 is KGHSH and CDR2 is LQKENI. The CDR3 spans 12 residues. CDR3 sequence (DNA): TGTGCCAGCTCACCTAAAGAGTCCGGCTACACCTTC. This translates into CASSPKESGYTF.

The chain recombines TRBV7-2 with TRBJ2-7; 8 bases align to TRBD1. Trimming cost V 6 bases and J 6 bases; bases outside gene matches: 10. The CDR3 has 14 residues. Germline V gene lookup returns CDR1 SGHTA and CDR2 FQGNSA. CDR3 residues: CASRPKQGGLEQYF. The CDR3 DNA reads TGTGCCAGCAGACCTAAACAGGGGGGTCTCGAGCAGTACTTC.

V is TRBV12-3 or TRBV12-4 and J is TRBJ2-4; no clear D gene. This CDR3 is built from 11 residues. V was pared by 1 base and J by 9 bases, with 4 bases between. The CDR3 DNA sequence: TGTGCCAGCAGTTTAGATCGCATTCAGTACTTC. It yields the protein CASSLDRIQYF.